A single sample gave rise to the 19 T cell receptor beta chains below, sequenced in a study of T-cell memory formation after mild COVID-19 listed by TCRdb under 2021. Library construction relied on 5' RACE. Sequencing relied on an Illumina NovaSeq 6000. TCRdb took the public reads, trimmed them with fastp at Q25, ran MiXCR for clone calling and kept in-frame beta chains. Every CDR3 protein is listed once, alongside the most common genes and DNA of its rows. The sample table holds under 300,000 distinct CDR3 sequences, of which under 8.5% were seen once. Around a fifth of the sample is held by the ten biggest clonotypes. The source material was PBMCs or a T cell subset sorted from them (not recorded which). The receptors derive from a man aged 18 to 30 who had mild COVID-19 (a few samples of this study predate the infection). The sample titles of this study are shuffled in the database, so cell type and time point are left out; the donor was told from shared clones.

The V and J genes are TRBV6-5 and TRBJ2-7; D may match TRBD1 or TRBD2 (6 bases each). The germline gives CDR1 MNHEY, CDR2 SVGAGI. V lost 8 bases and J lost 3, with 32 bases in between. The CDR3 totals 19 residues. DNA of the CDR3: TGTGCCAGCGTCCGGGGGAGCAGTCACCAGACAGGTCCCTGCTACGAGCAGTACGTC. Residues: CASVRGSSHQTGPCYEQYV.

The V call is TRBV7-3, the J call TRBJ2-3, with D possibly matching TRBD2 (6 bases). Trimming shortened V by 2 bases and J by 2 bases, and 14 bases separated the two germline ends. In germline, CDR1 is SGHTA, CDR2 FQGTGA. CDR3 length equals 16 residues. The CDR3 spells CASSLDGGAPTDTQYF. The CDR3 nucleotides read TGTGCCAGCAGCTTAGACGGCGGGGCCCCCACAGATACGCAGTATTTT.

The V and J genes are TRBV7-9 and TRBJ1-2; 9 nucleotides agree with TRBD1. The V and J ends lost 5 bases and 2 bases, in that order; junction bases with no gene match: 6. This CDR3 has 15 residues. The V gene's germline CDR1 is SEHNR and CDR2 FQNEAQ (reference sequence). In nucleotides, the CDR3 is TGTGCCAGCAGCACCCGGGACAGGGAAAACTATGGCTACACCTTC. Protein: CASSTRDRENYGYTF.

The rearrangement joins TRBV20-1 to TRBJ2-1; 16 bases are a match to TRBD2. Germline V gene sequence: CDR1 DFQATT, CDR2 SNEGSKA (reference sequence). This CDR3 has 14 amino acids. After removal of 5 bases from V and 10 bases from J, the junction contained 5 bases not matched to a gene. The CDR3 reads CSAGTSGGAGEQFF. In DNA, the CDR3 is TGCAGTGCTGGGACTAGCGGGGGGGCCGGGGAGCAGTTCTTC.

In its sample, this clonotype was seen many times. This chain uses TRBV3-1 with TRBJ1-6, with a possible D match to TRBD1 (6 bases). V was clipped by 6 bases and J by 9 bases, with 15 bases between them. CDR3 length equals 14 residues. The germline V gene encodes CDR1 LGHDT and CDR2 YNNKEL (reference sequence). The CDR3 here is CASSHPGVSSPLHF. The CDR3 DNA sequence: TGTGCCAGCAGTCACCCAGGGGTTTCTTCACCCCTCCACTTT.

The V and J genes are TRBV5-4 and TRBJ1-1, with 10 positions matching TRBD1. Germline CDR1 and CDR2: SGHNT and YYREEE (reference sequence). V trimming: 4 bases; J trimming: 4 bases; junction bases outside the gene matches: 1. This CDR3 spans 13 amino acids. This CDR3 is CASSRDRGTEAFF. CDR3 DNA sequence: TGTGCCAGCAGCCGGGACAGGGGCACTGAAGCTTTCTTT.

The rearrangement links TRBV9 to TRBJ2-5; D call uncertain. The V gene's germline CDR1 is SGDLS and CDR2 YYNGEE. V was clipped by 4 bases and J by 4 bases, with 11 bases between them. CDR3 length equals 13 residues. The CDR3, as DNA: TGTGCCAGCAGCCCTTCGCCAGGAGAGACCCAGTACTTC. The encoded protein is CASSPSPGETQYF.

In regard to this clonotype: Given a much more abundant clone one base away, this may be a read error. The V call is TRBV7-2, the J call TRBJ2-3; weak D call: TRBD2 (5 bases). The CDR3 consists of 13 residues. CDR1 and CDR2 from the germline V gene are SGHTA and FQGNSA. V was clipped by 3 bases and J by 6 bases, with 10 bases between them. DNA of the CDR3: TGTGCCAGCAGCTTCAACTCGGGGGATACGCAGTATTTT. Translating it yields CASSFNSGDTQYF.

V usage is TRBV3-1 and J usage is TRBJ1-2, with D perhaps TRBD1 (5 bases). Per the germline V gene, CDR1 is LGHDT and CDR2 is YNNKEL (reference sequence). The CDR3 totals 13 residues. The V end lost 2 bases, the J end lost 5 bases, and 9 bases lay between the germline ends. CDR3 sequence (DNA): TGTGCCAGCAGCCAAATGGGGGGGTATGGCTACACCTTC. Residues: CASSQMGGYGYTF.

This chain links TRBV20-1 with TRBJ2-7; 7 bases are a match to TRBD2. The CDR3 loop spans 14 amino acids. Germline lookup yields CDR1 DFQATT and CDR2 SNEGSKA (reference sequence). With 0 bases clipped from V and 6 bases from J, the junction kept 8 bases outside the gene matches. CDR3 sequence (DNA): TGCAGTGCTAGAGATGCGAGCGGGGTGGGCGAGCAGTACTTC. It is translated as CSARDASGVGEQYF.

This clonotype appeared a few times. This chain links TRBV15 with TRBJ2-5, with D perhaps matching TRBD2 (6 bases). Trimming pared 5 bases from V and 5 bases from J, leaving 12 bases between. CDR3 length: 13 residues. Germline CDR1 and CDR2: LNHNV and YYDKDF (reference sequence). As DNA, the CDR3 is TGTGCCACCAGCGGGAGGACATGGGAGACCCAGTACTTC. Its translation is CATSGRTWETQYF.

The sample holds a few counts of this clonotype. The CDR3 region has the DNA TGCGCCAGCAGCTTGGCTAAGGGACATGGAGGCCAGGAGACCCAGTACTTC. Translating gives CASSLAKGHGGQETQYF. The chain carries TRBV5-1 and TRBJ2-5; a possible D gene is TRBD1 (6 bases). Trimming left V 0 bases short and J 5 bases short, with 20 bases between. The CDR3 runs to 17 residues. Germline V gives CDR1 SGHRS, CDR2 YFSETQ. The complete variable domain, with remaining parts taken from reference TRBV5-1 and TRBJ2-5, reads KAGVTQTPRYLIKTRGQQVTLSCSPISGHRSVSWYQQTPGQGLQFLFEYFSETQRNKGNFPGRFSGRQFSNSRSEMNVSTLELGDSALYLCASSLAKGHGGQETQYFGPGTRLLVL.

This clonotype appeared many times. The CDR3 DNA reads as TGCGCCAGCAGACCCGGGACAGGGGGTTCCGAGCAGTACTTC. Amino acids: CASRPGTGGSEQYF. The V and J genes are TRBV5-1 and TRBJ2-7, with TRBD1 identical over 11 bases. CDR3 size: 14 residues. V gave up 5 bases and J gave up 6 bases; unmatched junction bases: 7. Germline V gives CDR1 SGHRS, CDR2 YFSETQ.

This clonotype showed up many times. V is TRBV25-1 and J is TRBJ2-5; 10 positions match TRBD1. The CDR3 length is 16 residues. The V and J ends lost 3 bases and 5 bases, in that order; junction bases with no gene match: 9. Germline V gene lookup returns CDR1 MGHDK and CDR2 SYGVNS. The CDR3 loop reads CASSDLTGTGVETQYF. Written as DNA, the CDR3 is TGTGCCAGCAGTGATCTAACCGGGACAGGGGTCGAGACCCAGTACTTC. Supplemented by reference TRBV25-1 and TRBJ2-5, the full variable domain reads EADIYQTPRYLVIGTGKKITLECSQTMGHDKMYWYQQDPGMELHLIHYSYGVNSTEKGDLSSESTVSRIRTEHFPLTLESARPSHTSQYLCASSDLTGTGVETQYFGPGTRLLVL.

The sample holds a few counts of this clonotype. The chain uses TRBV7-2 and TRBJ2-7; D could derive from TRBD1 or TRBD2 (5 bases each). V was clipped by 3 bases and J by 5 bases, with 11 bases between them. Germline CDR1 SGHTA, CDR2 FQGNSA. The CDR3 length is 13 residues. The CDR3 nucleotides are TGTGCCAGCAGCTTCTCCCCGGGGCACGAGCAGTACTTC. Its translation is CASSFSPGHEQYF.

J is TRBJ1-5 and V is TRBV7-8; weak D call: TRBD1 (5 bases). V was trimmed by 1 base and J by 6 bases, leaving 22 bases between them. The CDR3 has 18 amino acids. In germline, CDR1 is SGHVS, CDR2 FQNEAQ. This chain's CDR3 is CASSLGIVRVSGRQPQHF. CDR3 bases: TGTGCCAGCAGCTTAGGCATTGTGAGGGTTTCAGGGCGTCAGCCCCAGCATTTT.

This clonotype was counted at least ten times. The chain employs TRBV5-1 and TRBJ2-1, with TRBD1 matching 8 bases. Looked up from germline, CDR1 is SGHRS and CDR2 is YFSETQ. The CDR3 consists of 15 residues. The V gene end was trimmed by 4 bases and the J gene end by 3 bases; junction bases not matched to a gene: 6. CDR3 loop: CASSRDTGGYNEQFF. In DNA, the CDR3 is TGCGCCAGCAGCCGAGACACAGGGGGCTACAATGAGCAGTTCTTC.

This chain joins TRBV12-3 or TRBV12-4 and TRBJ2-1, with unresolved D. The length of the CDR3 is 14 residues. V was pared by 1 base and J by 6 bases, with 10 bases between. The CDR3 loop reads CASSLDAASNEQFF. CDR3 coding DNA: TGTGCCAGCAGTTTAGACGCGGCTTCCAATGAGCAGTTCTTC.

CDR3: CASSFTDLNSPLHF. CDR3 nucleotide sequence: TGTGCCAGCAGTTTTACGGACTTAAATTCACCCCTCCACTTT. The V and J genes are TRBV12-3 or TRBV12-4 and TRBJ1-6, with no clear D. V was clipped by 3 bases and J by 7 bases, with 10 bases between them. The CDR3 runs 14 residues.